This T cell receptor beta chain was found in a study of T-cell memory formation after mild COVID-19 listed by TCRdb under 2021. About the study as a whole: TCR sequence clusters from the two donors were found to be largely donor specific. In a couple of donors, T-cell clones that expanded and contracted after mild COVID-19 were tracked by sequencing TCRalpha and TCRbeta repertoires over time. The cohort was made up of two young adult volunteers, one female and one male, who were previously healthy.

From the germline V gene, CDR1 is SGHRS and CDR2 is YFSETQ. Spanning cysteine to phenylalanine, the CDR3 consists of 16 amino acids. Of the read, only the CDR3 DNA is kept; its 48 bases are in frame from base 1. V ends up 4 bases short and J 3 bases short, with an unmatched junction base count of 8. PBMCs were isolated by Ficoll-Paque density gradient centrifugation. Comment on this clonotype: Its antigen has not been determined. The record has no base qualities; no much larger clone is one base away.

What the authors observed across the whole study: Balanced CD4/CD8 phenotypes were observed for clones contracting from day 15 to 85, whereas a bias towards CD4+ was observed for a second wave of clones expanding from day 15 to 37. The study included only a couple of mild cases, and larger cohorts that include severe cases with pre-infection samples were judged to be necessary. Some responding clones were detected in pre-infection memory, suggesting pre-existing cross-reactive memory T cells joined the SARS-CoV-2 response. Whether the second-wave clones peaking on day 37 were SARS-CoV-2 specific was not confirmed. Contracting CD4+ clones were found mainly in CM and EM memory subsets, while CD8+ clones were enriched in EMRA.

Reads for this sample came from an Illumina NovaSeq 6000. TCRalpha and TCRbeta cDNA libraries were constructed by 5'RACE with constant-segment primers, with sample barcodes and unique molecular identifiers being introduced. RNA was extracted from every sample with Trizol reagent. The libraries were amplified in two PCR steps, and the second step added a second sample barcode and Illumina TruSeq adapters. The libraries were sequenced on an Illumina NovaSeq using 2 x 150 bp paired-end reads. Concerning the study's data processing: Demultiplexing of reads and collapsing into UMI-guided consensus sequences were performed with migec v1.2.7. With mixcr v2.1.11, UMI consensuses were aligned to TRA and TRB V and J templates and assembled into clonotypes. Expanded or contracted clonotypes were those called significant by both edgeR and NoisET, with noise models trained on biological replicates. For edgeR calls, the cutoffs were a false discovery rate-adjusted p below 0.01 and a log2 fold-change threshold of 1. As an exploratory analysis of dynamics, max-normalized trajectories of the 1000 most abundant clonotypes were examined with PCA combined with hierarchical clustering. Separately sequenced CD4+ and CD8+ repertoires were used to assign a CD4 or CD8 phenotype to each responding clone. TCRdb ran its own pipeline on the public reads, namely fastp trimming at Q25 and MiXCR clone calling, and kept in-frame beta chains. Each record represents a unique CDR3 protein, reported with the most common genes and DNA among its rows. These V and J calls originate from TCRdb's pipeline instead of the authors' own analysis. This sample comprises hundreds of thousands of distinct CDR3 sequences, roughly 17% of them detected only once. Of the sample, approximately 8.1% falls within the top ten clones.

The specimen sequenced was PBMCs or a T cell subset sorted from them (not recorded which). The rearrangement joined TRBV5-1 to TRBJ2-7, and 12 bases in between align with TRBD2. The receptor was derived from an adult woman who had mild COVID-19 (a few samples of this study predate the infection). The sample titles of this study are shuffled in the database, so cell type and time point are left out; the donor was told from shared clones. The CDR3 protein: CASSPGLAGAGYEQYF. The sequence in DNA is TGCGCCAGCAGCCCGGGACTAGCGGGCGCTGGCTACGAGCAGTACTTC.